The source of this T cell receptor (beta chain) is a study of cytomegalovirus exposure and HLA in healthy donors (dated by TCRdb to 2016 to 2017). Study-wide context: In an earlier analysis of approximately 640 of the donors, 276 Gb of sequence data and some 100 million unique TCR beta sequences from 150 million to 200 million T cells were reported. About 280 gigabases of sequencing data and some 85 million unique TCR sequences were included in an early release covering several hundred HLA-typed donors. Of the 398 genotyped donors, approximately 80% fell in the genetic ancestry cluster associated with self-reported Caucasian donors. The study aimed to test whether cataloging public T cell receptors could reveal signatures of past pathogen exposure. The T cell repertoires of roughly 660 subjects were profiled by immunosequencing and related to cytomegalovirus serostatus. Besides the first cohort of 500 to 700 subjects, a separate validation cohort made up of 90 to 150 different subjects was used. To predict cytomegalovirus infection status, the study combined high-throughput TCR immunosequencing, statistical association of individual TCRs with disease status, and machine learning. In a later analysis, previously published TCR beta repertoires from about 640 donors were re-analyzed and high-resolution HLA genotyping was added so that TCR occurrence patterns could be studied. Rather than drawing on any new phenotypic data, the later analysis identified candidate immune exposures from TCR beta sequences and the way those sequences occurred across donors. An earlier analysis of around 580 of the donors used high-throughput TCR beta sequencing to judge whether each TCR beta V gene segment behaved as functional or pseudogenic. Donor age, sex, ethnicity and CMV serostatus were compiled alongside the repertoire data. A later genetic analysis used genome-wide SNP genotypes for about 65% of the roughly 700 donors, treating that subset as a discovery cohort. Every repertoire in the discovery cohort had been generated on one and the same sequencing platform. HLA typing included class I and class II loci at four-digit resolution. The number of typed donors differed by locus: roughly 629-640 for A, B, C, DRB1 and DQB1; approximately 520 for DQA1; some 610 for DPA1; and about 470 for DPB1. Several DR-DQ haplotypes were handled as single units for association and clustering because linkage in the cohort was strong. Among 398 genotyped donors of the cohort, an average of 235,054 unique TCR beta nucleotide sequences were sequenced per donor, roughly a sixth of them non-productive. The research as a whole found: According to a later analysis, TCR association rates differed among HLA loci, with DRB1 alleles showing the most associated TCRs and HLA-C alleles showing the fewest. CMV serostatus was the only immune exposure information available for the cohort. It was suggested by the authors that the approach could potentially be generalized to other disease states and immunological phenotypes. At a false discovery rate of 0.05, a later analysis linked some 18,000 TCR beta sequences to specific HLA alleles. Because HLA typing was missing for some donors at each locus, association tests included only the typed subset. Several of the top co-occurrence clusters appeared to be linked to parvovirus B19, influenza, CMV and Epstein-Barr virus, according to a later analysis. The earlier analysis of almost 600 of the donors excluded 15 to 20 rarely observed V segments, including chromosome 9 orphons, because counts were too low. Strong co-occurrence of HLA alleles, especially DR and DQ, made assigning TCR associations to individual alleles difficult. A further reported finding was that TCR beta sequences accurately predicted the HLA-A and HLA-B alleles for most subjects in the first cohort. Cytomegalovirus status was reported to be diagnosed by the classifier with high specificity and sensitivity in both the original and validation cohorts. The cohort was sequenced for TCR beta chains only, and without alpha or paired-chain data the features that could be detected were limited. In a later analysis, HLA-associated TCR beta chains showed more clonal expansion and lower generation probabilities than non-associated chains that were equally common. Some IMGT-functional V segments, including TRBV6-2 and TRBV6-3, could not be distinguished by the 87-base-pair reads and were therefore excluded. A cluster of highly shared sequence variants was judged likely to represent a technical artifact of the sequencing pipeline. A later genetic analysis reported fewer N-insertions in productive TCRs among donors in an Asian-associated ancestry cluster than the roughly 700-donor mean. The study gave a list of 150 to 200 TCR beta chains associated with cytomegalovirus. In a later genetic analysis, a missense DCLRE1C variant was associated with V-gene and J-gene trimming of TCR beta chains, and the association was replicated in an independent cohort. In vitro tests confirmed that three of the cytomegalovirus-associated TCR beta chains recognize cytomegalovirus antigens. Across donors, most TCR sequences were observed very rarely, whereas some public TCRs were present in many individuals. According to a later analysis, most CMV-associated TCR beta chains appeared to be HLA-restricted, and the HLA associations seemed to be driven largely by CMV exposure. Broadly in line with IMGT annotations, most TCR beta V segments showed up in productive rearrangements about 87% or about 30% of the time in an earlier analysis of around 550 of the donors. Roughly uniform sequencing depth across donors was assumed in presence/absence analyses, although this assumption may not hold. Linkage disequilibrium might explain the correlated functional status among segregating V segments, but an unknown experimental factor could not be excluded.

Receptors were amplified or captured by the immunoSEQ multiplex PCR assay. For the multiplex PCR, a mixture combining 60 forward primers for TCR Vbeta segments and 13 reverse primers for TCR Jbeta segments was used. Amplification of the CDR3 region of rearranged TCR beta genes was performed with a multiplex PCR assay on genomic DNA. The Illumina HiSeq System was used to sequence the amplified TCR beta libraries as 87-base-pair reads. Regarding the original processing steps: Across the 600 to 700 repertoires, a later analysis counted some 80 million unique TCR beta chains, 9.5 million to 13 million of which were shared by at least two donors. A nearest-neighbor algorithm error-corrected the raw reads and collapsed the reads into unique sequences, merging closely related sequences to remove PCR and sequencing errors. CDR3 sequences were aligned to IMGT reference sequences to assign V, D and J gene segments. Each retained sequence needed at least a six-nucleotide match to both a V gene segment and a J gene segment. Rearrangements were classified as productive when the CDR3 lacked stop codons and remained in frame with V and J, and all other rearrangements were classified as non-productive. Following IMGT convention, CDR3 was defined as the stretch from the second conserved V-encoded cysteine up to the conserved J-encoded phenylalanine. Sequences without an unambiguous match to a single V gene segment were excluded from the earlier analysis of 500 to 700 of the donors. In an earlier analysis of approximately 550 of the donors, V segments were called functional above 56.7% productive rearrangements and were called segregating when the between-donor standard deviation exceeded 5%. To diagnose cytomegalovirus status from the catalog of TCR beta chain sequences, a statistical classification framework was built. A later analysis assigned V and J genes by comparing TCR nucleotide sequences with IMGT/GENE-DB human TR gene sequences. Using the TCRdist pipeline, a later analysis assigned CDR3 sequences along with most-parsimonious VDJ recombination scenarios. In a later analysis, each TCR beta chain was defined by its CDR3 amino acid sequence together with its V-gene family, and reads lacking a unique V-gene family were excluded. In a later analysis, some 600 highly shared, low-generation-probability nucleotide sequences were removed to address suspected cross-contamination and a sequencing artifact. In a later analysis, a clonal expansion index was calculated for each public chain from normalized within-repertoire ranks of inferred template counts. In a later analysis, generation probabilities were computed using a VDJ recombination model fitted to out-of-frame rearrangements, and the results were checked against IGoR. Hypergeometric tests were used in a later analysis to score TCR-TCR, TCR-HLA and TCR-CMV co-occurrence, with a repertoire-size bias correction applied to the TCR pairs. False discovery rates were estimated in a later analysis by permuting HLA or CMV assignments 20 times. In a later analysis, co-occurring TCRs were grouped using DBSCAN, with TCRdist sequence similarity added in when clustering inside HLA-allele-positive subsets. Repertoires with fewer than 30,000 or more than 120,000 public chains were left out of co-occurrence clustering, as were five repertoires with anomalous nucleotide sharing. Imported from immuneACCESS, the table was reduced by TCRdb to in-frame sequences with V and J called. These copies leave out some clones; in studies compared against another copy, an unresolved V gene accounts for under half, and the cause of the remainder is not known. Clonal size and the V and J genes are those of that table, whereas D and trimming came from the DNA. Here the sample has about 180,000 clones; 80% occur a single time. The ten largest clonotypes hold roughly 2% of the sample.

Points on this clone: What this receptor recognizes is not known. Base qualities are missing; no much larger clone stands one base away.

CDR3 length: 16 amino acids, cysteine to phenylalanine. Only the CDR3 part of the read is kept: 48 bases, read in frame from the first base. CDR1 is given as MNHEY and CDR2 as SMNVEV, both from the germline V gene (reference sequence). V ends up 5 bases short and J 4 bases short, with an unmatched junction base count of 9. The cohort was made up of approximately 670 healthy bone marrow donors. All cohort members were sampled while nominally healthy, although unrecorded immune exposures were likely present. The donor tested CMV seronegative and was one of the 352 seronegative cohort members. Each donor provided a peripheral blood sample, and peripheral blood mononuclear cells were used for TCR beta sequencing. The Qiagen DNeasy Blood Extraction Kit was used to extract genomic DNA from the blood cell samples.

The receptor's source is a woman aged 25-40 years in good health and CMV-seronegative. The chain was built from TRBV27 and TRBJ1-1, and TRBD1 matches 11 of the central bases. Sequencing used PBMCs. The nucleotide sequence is TGTGCCAGCAGTCCACGGACAGGGGGCTTGGTCACTGAAGCTTTCTTT. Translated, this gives CASSPRTGGLVTEAFF.